This T cell receptor beta chain was recorded in a study of CD8 T cells in Susac syndrome. An amount of RNA that ranged from roughly 0.5 to 1 ug was reverse transcribed with random hexamers. Coverage of TCR beta CDR3 amplification by immunoSEQ multiplex PCR extended to 54 Vbeta and 13 Jbeta. Each CDR3 protein gets one entry after TCRdb re-called the immunoSEQ multiplex PCR reads with MiXCR. The repertoire consists of about 120,000 distinct CDR3 sequences, with around nine tenths occurring once and the leading ten covering roughly 0.15%. This clonotype was observed a few times. Sequencing targeted TCR beta in T cells from blood (CD8+ and CD4+). Sequencing was performed on CD4+ T cells from PBMCs. The sequence came from a human donor in good health.

Here the CDR3 reads CASSERRNYGYTF. In nucleotides, the CDR3 is TGTGCCAGCAGTGAACGACGGAACTATGGCTACACCTTC. The chain combines TRBV6-1 with TRBJ1-2; D gene ambiguous. Germline CDR1 reads MNHNS; CDR2 reads SASEGT. V lost 2 bases, J lost 2 bases, and 6 bases lay in between. The CDR3 totals 13 residues.